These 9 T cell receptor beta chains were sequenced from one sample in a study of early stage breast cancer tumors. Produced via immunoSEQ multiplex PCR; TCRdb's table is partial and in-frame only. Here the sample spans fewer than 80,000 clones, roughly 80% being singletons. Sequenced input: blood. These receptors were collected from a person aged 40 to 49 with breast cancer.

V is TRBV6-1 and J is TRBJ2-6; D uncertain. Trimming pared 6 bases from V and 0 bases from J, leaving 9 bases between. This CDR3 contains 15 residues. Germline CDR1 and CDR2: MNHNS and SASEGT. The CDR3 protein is CASRDPPSGANVLTF. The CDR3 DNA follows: TGTGCCAGCAGGGATCCCCCCTCTGGGGCCAACGTCCTGACTTTC.

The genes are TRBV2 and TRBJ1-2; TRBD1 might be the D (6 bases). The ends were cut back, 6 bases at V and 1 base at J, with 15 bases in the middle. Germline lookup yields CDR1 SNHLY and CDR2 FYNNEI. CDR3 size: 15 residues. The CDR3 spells CASRTGRSVNYGYTF. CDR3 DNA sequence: TGTGCCAGCAGAACAGGGCGTTCAGTTAACTATGGCTACACCTTC.

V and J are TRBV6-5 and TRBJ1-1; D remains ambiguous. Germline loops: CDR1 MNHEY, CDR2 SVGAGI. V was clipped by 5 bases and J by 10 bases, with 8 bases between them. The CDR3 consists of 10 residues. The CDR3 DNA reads TGTGCCAGCAGTGAGGTACGAGCTTTCTTT. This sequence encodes CASSEVRAFF.

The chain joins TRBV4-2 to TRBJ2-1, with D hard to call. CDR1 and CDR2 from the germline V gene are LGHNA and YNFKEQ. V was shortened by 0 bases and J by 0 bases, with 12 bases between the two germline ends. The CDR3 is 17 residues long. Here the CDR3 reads CASSQEAHGFSYNEQFF. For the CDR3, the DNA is TGTGCCAGCAGCCAAGAGGCTCACGGATTCTCCTACAATGAGCAGTTCTTC.

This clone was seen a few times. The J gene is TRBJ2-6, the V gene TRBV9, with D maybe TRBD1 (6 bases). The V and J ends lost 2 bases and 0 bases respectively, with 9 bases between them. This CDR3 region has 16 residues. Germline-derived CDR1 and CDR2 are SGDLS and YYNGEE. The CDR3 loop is CASSVGQSSGANVLTF. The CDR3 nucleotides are TGTGCCAGCAGCGTTGGACAGAGCTCTGGGGCCAACGTCCTGACTTTC. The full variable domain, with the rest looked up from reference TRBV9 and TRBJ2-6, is DSGVTQTPKHLITATGQRVTLRCSPRSGDLSVYWYQQSLDQGLQFLIQYYNGEERAKGNILERFSAQQFPDLHSELNLSSLELGDSALYFCASSVGQSSGANVLTFGAGSRLTVL.

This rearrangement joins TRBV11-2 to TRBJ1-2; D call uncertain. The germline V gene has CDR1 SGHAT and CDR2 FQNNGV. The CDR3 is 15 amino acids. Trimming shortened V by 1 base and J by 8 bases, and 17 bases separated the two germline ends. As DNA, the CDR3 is TGTGCCAGCAGCTTAGCCCAAACCCTCCTGGGCGGCTACACCTTC. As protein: CASSLAQTLLGGYTF. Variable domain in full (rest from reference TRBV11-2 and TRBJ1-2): EAGVAQSPRYKIIEKRQSVAFWCNPISGHATLYWYQQILGQGPKLLIQFQNNGVVDDSQLPKDRFSAERLKGVDSTLKIQPAKLEDSAVYLCASSLAQTLLGGYTFGSGTRLTVV.

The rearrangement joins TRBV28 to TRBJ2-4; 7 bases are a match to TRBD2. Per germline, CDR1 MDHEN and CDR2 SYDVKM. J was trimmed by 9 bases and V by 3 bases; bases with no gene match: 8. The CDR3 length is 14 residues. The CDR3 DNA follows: TGTGCCAGCAGTTTGGAGGCGGGAGTCAGCATTCAGTACTTC. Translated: CASSLEAGVSIQYF. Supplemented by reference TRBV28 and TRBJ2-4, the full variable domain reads DVKVTQSSRYLVKRTGEKVFLECVQDMDHENMFWYRQDPGLGLRLIYFSYDVKMKEKGDIPEGYSVSREKKERFSLILESASTNQTSMYLCASSLEAGVSIQYFGAGTRLSVL.

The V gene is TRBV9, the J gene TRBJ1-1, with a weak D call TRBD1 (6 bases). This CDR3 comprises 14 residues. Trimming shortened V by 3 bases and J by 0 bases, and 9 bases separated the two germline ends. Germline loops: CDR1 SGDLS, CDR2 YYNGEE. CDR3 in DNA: TGTGCCAGCAGCGCGGGGGGGCTGAACACTGAAGCTTTCTTT. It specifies CASSAGGLNTEAFF. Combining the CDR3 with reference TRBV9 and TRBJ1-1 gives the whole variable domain DSGVTQTPKHLITATGQRVTLRCSPRSGDLSVYWYQQSLDQGLQFLIQYYNGEERAKGNILERFSAQQFPDLHSELNLSSLELGDSALYFCASSAGGLNTEAFFGQGTRLTVV.

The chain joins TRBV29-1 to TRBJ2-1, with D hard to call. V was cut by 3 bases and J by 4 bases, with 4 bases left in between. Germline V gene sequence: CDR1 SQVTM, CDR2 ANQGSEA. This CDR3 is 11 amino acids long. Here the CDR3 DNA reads TGCAGCGTTGACGCTTACAATGAGCAGTTCTTC. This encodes CSVDAYNEQFF.